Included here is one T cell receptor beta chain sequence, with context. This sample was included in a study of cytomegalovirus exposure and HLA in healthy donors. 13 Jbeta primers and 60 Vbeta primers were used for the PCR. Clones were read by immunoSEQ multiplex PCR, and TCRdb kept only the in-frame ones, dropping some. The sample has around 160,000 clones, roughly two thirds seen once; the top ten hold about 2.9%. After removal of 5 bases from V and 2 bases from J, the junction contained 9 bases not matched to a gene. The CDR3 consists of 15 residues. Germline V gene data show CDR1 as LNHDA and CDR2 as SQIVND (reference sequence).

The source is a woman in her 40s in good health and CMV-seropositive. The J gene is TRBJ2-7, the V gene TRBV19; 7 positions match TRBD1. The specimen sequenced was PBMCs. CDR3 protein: CASSSFTGAAYEQYF. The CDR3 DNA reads TGTGCCAGTAGTTCATTCACAGGGGCGGCCTACGAGCAGTACTTC.